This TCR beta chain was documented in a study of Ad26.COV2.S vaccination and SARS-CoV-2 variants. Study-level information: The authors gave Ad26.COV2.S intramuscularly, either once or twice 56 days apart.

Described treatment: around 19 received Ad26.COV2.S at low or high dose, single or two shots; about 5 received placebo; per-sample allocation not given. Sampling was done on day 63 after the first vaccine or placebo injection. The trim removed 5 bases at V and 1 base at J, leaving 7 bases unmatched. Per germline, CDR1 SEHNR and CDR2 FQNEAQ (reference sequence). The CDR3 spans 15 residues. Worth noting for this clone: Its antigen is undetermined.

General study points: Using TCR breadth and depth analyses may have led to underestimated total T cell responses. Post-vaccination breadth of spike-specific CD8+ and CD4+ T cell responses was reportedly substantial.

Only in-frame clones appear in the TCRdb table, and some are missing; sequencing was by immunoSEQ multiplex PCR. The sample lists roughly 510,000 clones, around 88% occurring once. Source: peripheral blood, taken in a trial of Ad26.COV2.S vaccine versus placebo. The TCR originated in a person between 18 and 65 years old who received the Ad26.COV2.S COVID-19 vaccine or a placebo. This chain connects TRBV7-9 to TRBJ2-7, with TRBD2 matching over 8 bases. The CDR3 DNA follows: TGTGCCAGCAGCGACGGACTAGCCCGATCCTACGAGCAGTACTTC. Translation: CASSDGLARSYEQYF.